These 11 T cell receptor beta chains originate from one sample sequenced in a study of OX40 agonist ivuxolimab in advanced cancers. Repertoires were generated with immunoSEQ multiplex PCR, while TCRdb's copy carries only in-frame clones and drops some. This sample has tens of thousands of clones, with 70% to 90% found just once. The sample in question was CD4+ or CD8+ T cells sorted from blood, obtained in a trial of the OX40 agonist ivuxolimab. The origin of the receptors is an adult with an advanced solid tumor such as melanoma, head and neck, liver or kidney cancer.

This clone was seen just once. The chain is built from TRBV19 and TRBJ2-7; 7 nucleotides match TRBD1. V was clipped by 9 bases and J by 3 bases; unmatched bases: 5. The CDR3 has 12 amino acids. Germline CDR1 reads LNHDA; CDR2 reads SQIVND (reference sequence). CDR3 coding DNA: TGTGCCAGGTCCAGGGGGTACTACGAGCAGTACTTC. Protein product: CARSRGYYEQYF.

The CDR3 here is CASSPTGTYTGELFF. CDR3 DNA sequence: TGTGCCAGCTCACCGACAGGGACTTACACCGGGGAGCTGTTTTTT. The chain uses TRBV18 and TRBJ2-2; perhaps TRBD1 as D (7 bases). V was clipped by 3 bases and J by 3 bases, with 11 bases between them. The CDR3 length is 15 residues. CDR1 KGHSH and CDR2 LQKENI come from the germline V gene.

V and J are TRBV27 and TRBJ2-7; 9 bases align to TRBD2. The CDR3 length is 15 residues. Germline values: CDR1 MNHEY, CDR2 SMNVEV (reference sequence). V gave up 8 bases and J gave up 2 bases; unmatched junction bases: 10. The DNA for the CDR3 is TGTGCCAGCCGGGCGGGAGGGGGCGTCACCTACGAGCAGTACGTC. It is translated as CASRAGGGVTYEQYV.

V and J are TRBV6-6 and TRBJ1-1; possibly TRBD1 for D (5 bases). Germline V gives CDR1 MNHNY, CDR2 SVGAGI (reference sequence). V lost 6 bases and J 0 bases, leaving 14 bases between the germline ends. This CDR3 is 15 amino acids long. The CDR3 nucleotides read TGTGCCAGCAGGTCGTCTGGGACGGTGAACACTGAAGCTTTCTTT. Translated: CASRSSGTVNTEAFF.

This clone was recorded a few times. V and J are TRBV13 and TRBJ2-1; D possibly corresponds to TRBD2 (7 bases). The CDR3 consists of 13 residues. CDR1 is PRHDT and CDR2 is FYEKMQ in the germline V gene (reference sequence). V was pared by 6 bases and J by 7 bases, with 13 bases between. CDR3: CASRRGPRNEQFF. The CDR3 nucleotides are TGTGCCAGCAGGCGGGGGCCCAGGAATGAGCAGTTCTTC.

The rearrangement joins TRBV9 to TRBJ2-3; the D is unclear. The length of the CDR3 is 14 residues. The V gene lost 4 bases and the J gene lost 5 bases, with 14 bases spanning the gap. Germline V lookup: CDR1 SGDLS, CDR2 YYNGEE. The CDR3 is CASSPSRPIDTQYF. DNA for the CDR3: TGTGCCAGCAGCCCCAGTAGACCGATAGATACGCAGTATTTT.

The chain recombines TRBV14 with TRBJ2-1, with 7 bases aligning to TRBD2. Germline-derived CDR1 and CDR2 are SGHDN and FVKESK. Trimming took 5 bases from V and 8 from J; bases not matched to a gene: 6. The CDR3 extends over 13 amino acids. The CDR3 DNA reads as TGTGCCAGCAGCTCCGGACTAGAGGATGAGCAGTTCTTC. Translated, it gives CASSSGLEDEQFF.

This clone rates as medium-sized. V gene TRBV28 combines with J gene TRBJ1-3; D remains unclear. CDR3 length: 16 amino acids. Germline CDR1 MDHEN, CDR2 SYDVKM. The V and J ends lost 7 bases and 0 bases respectively, with 16 bases between them. The CDR3 nucleotides are TGTGCCAGCAATTTTTACGATCCTAGCTCTGGAAACACCATATATTTT. Translating gives CASNFYDPSSGNTIYF.

This clone was observed once. The chain uses TRBV6-1 and TRBJ2-3; D might be TRBD1 or TRBD2, each matching 5 bases. The V end was cut by 4 bases, the J end by 4 bases, with 18 bases between. The length of the CDR3 is 16 residues. Germline V gene sequence: CDR1 MNHNS, CDR2 SASEGT. The CDR3 coding sequence is TGTGCCAGCAGTGCCTGGGACGAAGGGAAGGCAGATACGCAGTATTTT. Translated: CASSAWDEGKADTQYF.

The gene calls are TRBV27 and TRBJ2-7, with 7 nucleotides matching TRBD2. The CDR3 covers 13 residues. Germline CDR1 reads MNHEY; CDR2 reads SMNVEV (reference sequence). V lost 5 bases and J lost 2; bases outside the gene matches: 3. In DNA form, the CDR3 reads TGTGCCAGCAGTCCCCGGGGGGCCTACGAGCAGTACTTC. Translating gives CASSPRGAYEQYF.

The chain joins TRBV2 to TRBJ2-3; 12 nucleotides agree with TRBD2. The germline gives CDR1 SNHLY, CDR2 FYNNEI. The CDR3 contains 16 residues. V shed 6 bases, J shed 6 bases, and the junction held 10 bases outside the gene matches. CDR3 DNA sequence: TGTGCCAGCAGCGGTGATACTAGCGGGGGGTTGGATACGCAGTATTTT. It translates to CASSGDTSGGLDTQYF.